This TCR beta chain stems from a study of response to subunit inactivated influenza vaccine. The study's findings and limits: There was a suggestion from the authors that each seasonal influenza vaccination recruits few new T cells.

TCRdb recomputed calls from the RT-PCR reads with MiXCR, one row per CDR3 protein. The sample lists hundreds of thousands of distinct CDR3 sequences, 14% occurring once. CDR3 size: 16 residues. V lost 2 bases and J lost 1; bases outside the gene matches: 7. CDR1 is MGHRA and CDR2 is YSYEKL in the germline V gene. This clonotype was observed a handful of times. Its antigen remains unknown. Sequenced here: PBMCs from blood, sampled 14 to 15 days before vaccination. The rearrangement links TRBV4-1 to TRBJ2-7, with TRBD2 matching 8 bases. The sequence was collected from a man aged 45 to 65 who received an inactivated influenza vaccine. The CDR3 region has the DNA TGCGCCAGCAGCCAACCGGGGGGGGAGGGGTCCTACGAGCAGTACTTC. Translated, it gives CASSQPGGEGSYEQYF.